Below are 20 T cell receptor beta chains sequenced from a single sample in a study of shared clonotypes between healthy human individuals (dated by TCRdb to the early 2020s). Library method: the immunoSEQ multiplex PCR assay. TCRdb's version of the immuneACCESS table is confined to in-frame rearrangements and falls short of the full clone set. An unresolved V gene accounts for under half of the shortfall where checked; the remainder is of unknown origin. In this sample the table shows about 2.5 million clones, roughly 92% of which occur a single time. The ten largest clonotypes hold approximately 0.39% of the sample. The sequenced material came from naive CD4+ T cells from PBMCs. The cell subset or site label, as the study defines it: CD45RA+ positively selected. Receptor source: a man aged 18 to 30 in good health. Some clones in this sample may be carry-over from other donors' samples.

The rearrangement uses TRBV11-2 and TRBJ2-4, with 9 bases matching TRBD2. The CDR3 sequence is 17 residues long. Germline assignment: CDR1 SGHAT and CDR2 FQNNGV. Unmatched junction bases numbered 8, after V lost 3 bases and J lost 2 bases. The CDR3 protein is CASSFGGLAETKNIQYF. In nucleotides, the CDR3 is TGTGCCAGCAGCTTCGGGGGACTAGCTGAAACCAAAAACATTCAGTACTTC.

V gene TRBV15 combines with J gene TRBJ1-1; maybe TRBD1 (6 bases). CDR1 is LNHNV, CDR2 YYDKDF, per germline (reference sequence). CDR3 length equals 15 residues. V was trimmed by 1 base and J by 1 base, leaving 10 bases between them. The CDR3: CATSRAGGRNTEAFF. Written as DNA, the CDR3 is TGTGCCACCAGCAGAGCCGGGGGGCGGAACACTGAAGCTTTCTTT.

This rearrangement joins TRBV11-2 to TRBJ2-3, with 11 bases that match TRBD2. V shed 4 bases, J shed 8 bases, and the junction held 14 bases outside the gene matches. The length of the CDR3 is 17 residues. Germline V CDR1 and CDR2: SGHAT, FQNNGV. CDR3: CASSSRGLAVSLGTQYF. The DNA of the CDR3 is TGTGCCAGCAGCTCCAGGGGACTAGCGGTCTCTTTGGGTACGCAGTATTTT.

The chain couples TRBV25-1 to TRBJ2-4; D perhaps matches TRBD1 (6 bases). The CDR3 covers 12 residues. Germline assignment: CDR1 MGHDK and CDR2 SYGVNS. Trimming removed 8 bases at V and 6 bases at J, with 11 bases between. The CDR3 region is CASLFRGNIQYF. The CDR3 bases are TGTGCCAGCCTGTTCAGGGGAAACATTCAGTACTTC. Full variable domain (rest looked up from reference TRBV25-1 and TRBJ2-4): EADIYQTPRYLVIGTGKKITLECSQTMGHDKMYWYQQDPGMELHLIHYSYGVNSTEKGDLSSESTVSRIRTEHFPLTLESARPSHTSQYLCASLFRGNIQYFGAGTRLSVL.

The chain joins TRBV11-3 to TRBJ2-1; D is unresolved. Germline values: CDR1 SGHNT, CDR2 YENEEA. This CDR3 region has 12 residues. The ends were cut back, 5 bases at V and 10 bases at J, with 12 bases in the middle. Here the CDR3 reads CASSPRWEEQFF. CDR3 coding DNA: TGTGCCAGCAGCCCTCGGTGGGAAGAGCAGTTCTTC.

Remarks on this clone: Distinct nucleotide sequences in the sample also encode this CDR3. The chain joins TRBV6-1 to TRBJ1-2; tentative D call: TRBD1 (6 bases). This CDR3 comprises 14 residues. Per the germline V gene, CDR1 is MNHNS and CDR2 is SASEGT. Trimming shortened V by 1 base and J by 4 bases, and 10 bases separated the two germline ends. This chain's CDR3 is CASSEGGGGYGYTF. In DNA form, the CDR3 reads TGTGCCAGCAGTGAAGGTGGAGGGGGCTATGGCTACACCTTC.

This clone was recorded a few times. Within the sample, other DNA sequences also encode this same CDR3. The V gene is TRBV9, the J gene TRBJ1-3; D is perhaps TRBD1 (5 bases). Between the trimmed V and J ends, which lost 0 bases and 0 bases, there was a span of 10 bases. The CDR3 runs to 16 residues. Per the germline V gene, CDR1 is SGDLS and CDR2 is YYNGEE. The CDR3 DNA sequence: TGTGCCAGCAGCGTAGGGGGCAGCAGCTCTGGAAACACCATATATTTT. It specifies CASSVGGSSSGNTIYF.

J is TRBJ2-2 and V is TRBV7-6; perhaps D is TRBD1 or TRBD2 (6 bases each). The CDR3 has 17 amino acids. In germline, CDR1 is SGHVS, CDR2 FNYEAQ. Trimming took off 0 bases at V and 3 bases at J, with 14 bases between the two ends. CDR3 loop: CASSLAPGARDTGELFF. The CDR3 DNA reads as TGTGCCAGCAGCTTAGCGCCGGGGGCGCGAGACACCGGGGAGCTGTTTTTT.

This clone was detected once. This sample also contains other DNA sequences that code for the same CDR3. The V call is TRBV28, the J call TRBJ1-3; D not resolved. The germline V gene encodes CDR1 MDHEN and CDR2 SYDVKM. V was clipped by 4 bases and J by 0 bases, with 7 bases between them. This CDR3 contains 14 residues. CDR3 protein: CASSSRFSGNTIYF. The CDR3 bases are TGTGCCAGCAGTTCGCGTTTCTCTGGAAACACCATATATTTT.

V is TRBV7-9 and J is TRBJ2-5; D not resolved. V lost 5 bases to trimming and J lost 5 bases, with 24 bases between them. The length of the CDR3 is 17 residues. Germline V lookup: CDR1 SEHNR, CDR2 FQNEAQ (reference sequence). The CDR3 DNA reads as TGTGCCAGCAGCCCCAACCGGGCAGAGATGCCCACGGAGACCCAGTACTTC. It specifies CASSPNRAEMPTETQYF.

This clone was recorded only once. The rearrangement links TRBV5-1 to TRBJ2-1, with TRBD1 matching 7 bases. After removal of 1 base from V and 4 bases from J, the junction contained 5 bases not matched to a gene. The CDR3 contains 15 residues. From germline, CDR1 is SGHRS and CDR2 YFSETQ. The CDR3 reads CASSLRQGDYNEQFF. The CDR3, as DNA: TGCGCCAGCAGCTTGAGGCAGGGGGATTACAATGAGCAGTTCTTC.

This chain links TRBV4-2 with TRBJ2-4; 12 nucleotides match TRBD2. The CDR3 contains 14 residues. V lost 2 bases and J lost 16; bases outside the gene matches: 9. Germline V gene lookup returns CDR1 LGHNA and CDR2 YNFKEQ. CDR3 coding DNA: TGTGCCAGCAGCCAATCGGGACTAGCGGGTTATACCTACTTC. Amino acid sequence: CASSQSGLAGYTYF.

In regard to this clone: The sample has other DNA sequences that encode this CDR3 too. The rearrangement uses TRBV9 and TRBJ2-5; 16 nucleotides agree with TRBD2. Germline CDR1 SGDLS, CDR2 YYNGEE. This CDR3 spans 17 amino acids. V lost 0 bases, J lost 5 bases, and 4 bases stayed unmatched. The CDR3 spells CASSVGGLAGGLETQYF. DNA of the CDR3: TGTGCCAGCAGCGTAGGGGGACTAGCGGGAGGGCTGGAGACCCAGTACTTC.

The chain couples TRBV5-6 to TRBJ2-5; 8 nucleotides align to TRBD2. The J call is doubtful: the DNA matches TRBJ2-7 better. The CDR3 consists of 16 residues. From germline, CDR1 is SGHDT and CDR2 YYEEEE. In DNA form, the CDR3 reads TGTGCCAGCAGCCTACGCACTAGCGGTCTCCCTTCCGAGCAGTACTTC. It is translated as CASSLRTSGLPSEQYF.

For this clone: This CDR3 is also generated by other DNA sequences in the sample. The chain uses TRBV18 and TRBJ1-1; 8 bases are a match to TRBD1. The germline gives CDR1 KGHSH, CDR2 LQKENI. Trimming took 2 bases from V and 3 from J; bases not matched to a gene: 2. This CDR3 has 14 amino acids. The CDR3 sequence: CASSPTTGDTEAFF. CDR3 nucleotide sequence: TGTGCCAGCTCACCAACGACAGGGGACACTGAAGCTTTCTTT. The full variable domain, its missing parts supplied by reference TRBV18 and TRBJ1-1, is NAGVMQNPRHLVRRRGQEARLRCSPMKGHSHVYWYRQLPEEGLKFMVYLQKENIIDESGMPKERFSAEFPKEGPSILRIQQVVRGDSAAYFCASSPTTGDTEAFFGQGTRLTVV.

The chain links TRBV19 to TRBJ1-2, with D unclear. CDR1 is LNHDA and CDR2 is SQIVND in the germline V gene (reference sequence). The CDR3 covers 15 residues. V dropped 3 bases and J dropped 2 bases, with 13 bases sitting between them. The CDR3 sequence is CASSIQQTENYGYTF. In nucleotides, the CDR3 is TGTGCCAGTAGTATTCAACAGACCGAGAACTATGGCTACACCTTC.

The chain recombines TRBV19 with TRBJ2-3; 8 bases agree with TRBD2. V gave up 9 bases and J gave up 2 bases; unmatched junction bases: 10. Germline V gene lookup returns CDR1 LNHDA and CDR2 SQIVND (reference sequence). This CDR3 has 15 residues. The CDR3 DNA reads TGTGCCAGCGTGAACGCGGGAGGTTCCACAGATACGCAGTATTTT. Protein product: CASVNAGGSTDTQYF.

Here the CDR3 DNA reads TGTGCCAGCGAAGGGGACCTTGGCTACACCTTC. The encoded protein is CASEGDLGYTF. The V gene is TRBV6-6, the J gene TRBJ1-2, with D possibly TRBD1 on 5 matching bases. Trimming took off 8 bases at V and 7 bases at J, with 11 bases between the two ends. Germline V gives CDR1 MNHNY, CDR2 SVGAGI (reference sequence). This CDR3 is built from 11 residues.

The chain links TRBV27 to TRBJ1-2; D is ambiguous. The CDR3 extends over 13 amino acids. The germline V gene has CDR1 MNHEY and CDR2 SMNVEV (reference sequence). Deletions cut 2 bases from V and 6 bases from J, with 10 bases between. CDR3 sequence reads: CASSLNWEDGYTF. The CDR3 bases are TGTGCCAGCAGTTTAAACTGGGAGGATGGCTACACCTTC.

This clone came up once. The gene calls are TRBV27 and TRBJ2-7, with 8 bases identical to TRBD2. This CDR3 contains 18 residues. Germline CDR1 reads MNHEY; CDR2 reads SMNVEV (reference sequence). V lost 6 bases and J lost 1; bases outside the gene matches: 17. CDR3 DNA: TGTGCCAGCAGACGGCGGGGTAATAGCGGACTAGCATCCTACGAGCAGTACTTC. Its protein product is CASRRRGNSGLASYEQYF.